Given below is one T cell receptor beta chain in context. TCRdb reprocessed the RT-PCR reads with MiXCR, giving one entry per CDR3 protein. The table lists 410,000 or so distinct CDR3 sequences, roughly 17% of them singletons. This record comes from a study of patients and donors after allogeneic stem cell transplantation. The CDR3 has 14 residues. Germline V CDR1 and CDR2: MNHEY, SMNVEV (reference sequence). Trimming removed 6 bases at V and 2 bases at J, with 14 bases between. Sequenced input: blood, either unsorted or a sorted T cell fraction (not recorded which). This clonotype was sampled from a human donor who was either an allogeneic HSCT recipient or a stem cell or donor lymphocyte infusion donor (not recorded which). It is not recorded whose cells these are; they may come from a transplant donor. This chain joins TRBV27 and TRBJ2-7, with D perhaps matching TRBD1 (6 bases). The CDR3 spells CASRVDRRAYEQYF. The CDR3 bases are TGTGCCAGCAGGGTCGACAGGAGAGCCTACGAGCAGTACTTC.